Below, 17 T cell receptor beta chains from the same sample are listed, as sequenced in a study of T-cell reconstitution after alpha-beta-depleted transplantation in children. A library of TCRbeta sequences, prepared with unique molecular identifiers, was generated. Via MiXCR, TCRdb re-called the PCR reads, giving one row per CDR3 protein. This sample carries approximately 400,000 distinct CDR3 sequences, under 13% of them seen once, and the ten largest clones take 4.5% to 6.5%. Source: PBMCs from the stem cell graft donor, taken from the stem cell graft. These receptors came from a human donor who donated a stem cell graft to a child with acute myeloid leukemia.

The gene calls are TRBV7-2 and TRBJ2-7, with D possibly called TRBD1 or TRBD2 (6 bases each). Trimming pared 10 bases from V and 3 bases from J, leaving 22 bases between. CDR1 is SGHTA and CDR2 is FQGNSA in the germline V gene. This CDR3 has 15 residues. CDR3: CAIGGRDTSGYEQYF. The DNA for the CDR3 is TGTGCCATCGGGGGACGGGACACCTCCGGCTACGAGCAGTACTTC.

The chain uses TRBV7-3 and TRBJ2-7, with D perhaps given as TRBD1 or TRBD2 (6 bases each). V lost 5 bases and J 4 bases, leaving 18 bases between the germline ends. Germline CDR1 and CDR2: SGHTA and FQGTGA. The CDR3 length is 15 residues. CDR3 amino acids: CASSAGLGGRYEQYF. The CDR3 bases are TGTGCCAGCAGCGCCGGACTGGGGGGCCGATACGAGCAGTACTTC. Together with reference TRBV7-3 and TRBJ2-7, the CDR3 gives the full variable domain: GAGVSQTPSNKVTEKGKYVELRCDPISGHTALYWYRQSLGQGPEFLIYFQGTGAADDSGLPNDRFFAVRPEGSVSTLKIQRTERGDSAVYLCASSAGLGGRYEQYFGPGTRLTVT.

The chain uses TRBV4-3 and TRBJ2-1; D perhaps matches TRBD1 (6 bases). The CDR3 is 14 amino acids. The ends were cut back, 3 bases at V and 9 bases at J, with 15 bases in the middle. The germline V gene encodes CDR1 LGHNA and CDR2 YSLEER. The CDR3 region has the DNA TGCGCCAGCAGCCAGGAAGCAGGGGTGGTTGAGCAGTTCTTC. It yields the protein CASSQEAGVVEQFF.

This clonotype was seen more than once but under ten times. This chain links TRBV20-1 with TRBJ2-3; D gene unclear. Trimming took 3 bases from V and 2 from J, leaving 6 bases between them. The CDR3 runs 12 residues. Germline assignment: CDR1 DFQATT and CDR2 SNEGSKA (reference sequence). CDR3 sequence reads: CSASVPTDTQYF. The CDR3 DNA reads as TGCAGTGCTAGCGTTCCCACAGATACGCAGTATTTT.

This chain links TRBV12-3 or TRBV12-4 with TRBJ2-3; 15 positions agree with TRBD2. CDR3 length: 19 amino acids. The V segment lost 5 bases and the J segment 0 bases; nucleotides outside the gene matches: 9. DNA of the CDR3: TGTGCCAGCAGTCCGAGGGGACTAGCGGGGGGTTATAGCACAGATACGCAGTATTTT. This gives the protein CASSPRGLAGGYSTDTQYF.

This rearrangement joins TRBV7-2 to TRBJ2-5; no clear D gene. This CDR3 contains 15 residues. The germline V and J ends were trimmed by 5 bases and 2 bases, with 15 bases remaining between them. Looked up from germline, CDR1 is SGHTA and CDR2 is FQGNSA. The CDR3 DNA reads as TGTGCCAGCAGCCGTTCTCCAGATAAACAAGAGACCCAGTACTTC. Its protein is CASSRSPDKQETQYF.

As concerns this clonotype: Sequence at one end of the junction differs from germline and may be a read error. The chain is built from TRBV7-7 and TRBJ2-5, with 13 positions matching TRBD2. The CDR3 contains 16 residues. Looked up from germline, CDR1 is SSHAT and CDR2 is FNYEAQ (reference sequence). The chain's CDR3 is CASSPSGLAGKETQYF. In nucleotides, the CDR3 is TGTGCTAGCAGCCCATCGGGACTAGCGGGAAAAGAGACCCAGTACTTC.

About this clonotype itself: A read error may account for a junction end that differs from germline. This rearrangement joins TRBV7-7 to TRBJ2-5, with a weak D call TRBD2 (6 bases). This CDR3 spans 14 amino acids. CDR1 and CDR2 (germline): SSHAT, FNYEAQ (reference sequence). The CDR3 region has the DNA TGTGCTAGCAGCTCAGGACTACCCCAAGAGACCCAGTACTTC. Its protein product is CASSSGLPQETQYF.

The sample holds a few counts of this clonotype. This rearrangement joins TRBV12-3 or TRBV12-4 to TRBJ2-1; D is unresolved. The CDR3 contains 13 residues. Trimming shortened V by 1 base and J by 6 bases, and 7 bases separated the two germline ends. CDR3 loop: CASSLVDLNEQFF. In nucleotides, the CDR3 is TGTGCCAGCAGTTTAGTGGACCTCAATGAGCAGTTCTTC.

This chain connects TRBV6-2 or TRBV6-3 to TRBJ1-5; D uncertain. V lost 7 bases to trimming and J lost 0 bases, with 13 bases between them. The CDR3 loop spans 15 amino acids. CDR1 and CDR2 (germline): MNHEY, SVGEGT. The CDR3 sequence is CASTIRADSNQPQHF. The CDR3 DNA sequence: TGTGCCAGCACAATAAGGGCGGATAGCAATCAGCCCCAGCATTTT.

In DNA form, the CDR3 reads TGTGCCAGCAACCCTGACAGTTCGGGCACAGATACGCAGTATTTT. This sequence encodes CASNPDSSGTDTQYF. The chain has TRBV7-8 and TRBJ2-3; D possibly corresponds to TRBD1 (5 bases). Deletions cut 7 bases from V and 1 base from J, with 15 bases between. CDR1 is SGHVS and CDR2 is FQNEAQ in the germline V gene. CDR3 length: 15 residues.

The CDR3 reads CASSTPSGGTETQYF. The CDR3 coding sequence is TGTGCCAGCAGCACCCCATCGGGGGGCACGGAGACCCAGTACTTC. The genes are TRBV7-2 and TRBJ2-5; D possibly corresponds to TRBD2 (7 bases). CDR1 is SGHTA, CDR2 FQGNSA, per germline. V dropped 5 bases and J dropped 5 bases, with 18 bases sitting between them. This CDR3 has 15 residues.

This clonotype was seen at least ten times. The genes are TRBV12-3 or TRBV12-4 and TRBJ2-3, with 7 bases identical to TRBD2. CDR3 length: 13 amino acids. V shed 8 bases and J 5 bases; nucleotides not matched to a gene: 7. CDR3 sequence (DNA): TGTGCCAGCCGGACGGGCGGGGGAGATACGCAGTATTTT. The encoded protein is CASRTGGGDTQYF.

This clonotype was picked up many times. This sequence joins TRBV5-1 and TRBJ2-3; possibly TRBD1 for D (5 bases). V lost 0 bases, J lost 2 bases, and 7 bases lay in between. Per germline, CDR1 SGHRS and CDR2 YFSETQ. The CDR3 loop spans 14 amino acids. Here the CDR3 DNA reads TGCGCCAGCAGCTTGGACAGGCCCACAGATACGCAGTATTTT. The encoded protein is CASSLDRPTDTQYF.

This clonotype was picked up a small number of times. This chain uses TRBV5-1 with TRBJ1-2, with D unclear. CDR3 length: 15 amino acids. In germline, CDR1 is SGHRS, CDR2 YFSETQ. Trimming shortened V by 4 bases and J by 5 bases, and 18 bases separated the two germline ends. CDR3 in DNA: TGCGCCAGCAGCCCCACCCTGGCAGCCGGTTATGGCTACACCTTC. Its translation is CASSPTLAAGYGYTF.

The chain couples TRBV9 to TRBJ2-6; D call uncertain. V shed 4 bases and J shed 4 bases, with 9 bases lying between them. This CDR3 contains 14 residues. Germline CDR1 SGDLS, CDR2 YYNGEE. CDR3 amino acids: CASSLPNGANVLTF. The CDR3 DNA reads as TGTGCCAGCAGCCTCCCGAACGGGGCCAACGTCCTGACTTTC.

The V and J genes are TRBV7-8 and TRBJ2-3; 9 positions agree with TRBD2. CDR1 is SGHVS, CDR2 FQNEAQ, per germline. The CDR3 spans 16 residues. Trimming took 5 bases from V and 1 from J; bases not matched to a gene: 7. As DNA, the CDR3 is TGTGCCAGCAGCCGCCCGGGCGGGGGGGGCACAGATACGCAGTATTTT. Amino acids: CASSRPGGGGTDTQYF.